The sequence of this T cell receptor (beta chain) was determined in a study of T cells expressing NK-cell markers. About this clonotype: Its specificity is unknown.

The study's findings and limits: A few of the donors also had these clonotypes leading their CD3+CD56-NKG2C+ fraction.

CDR1 is MNHEY and CDR2 is SMNVEV in the germline V gene (reference sequence). The CDR3 runs 17 residues. TCRdb processed the 5' RACE reads again and assigns one entry to each CDR3 protein, with no DNA. Across under 200,000 distinct CDR3 sequences, the top ten clones capture around 18% of the sample. J is TRBJ2-7 and V is TRBV27; no DNA is available, so the TRBD1 call from TCRdb remains unchecked. The specimen sequenced was blood T cells: a sorted CD56 or NKG2C T cell subset, CD4+ or CD8+ T cells, or bulk PBMC T cells (not recorded which). This TCR was recovered from a woman aged 18-70 years in good health. CDR3 in amino acids: CASSPGRPLRTLYEQYF.